The next 5 T cell receptor beta chains were all read from a single sample in a study of CD8 T cells in Susac syndrome. RNA in amounts of roughly 0.45 to 1 ug was reverse transcribed with random hexamers. MiXCR, run by TCRdb on the immunoSEQ multiplex PCR reads, gives a single entry per CDR3 protein. The sample lists more than 110,000 distinct CDR3 sequences, 85% to 95% occurring once. The material sequenced was CD8+ T cells from PBMCs. These receptor sequences come from a human donor in good health.

The V and J genes are TRBV7-2 and TRBJ2-4; TRBD2 matches at 7 bases. CDR1 and CDR2 (germline): SGHTA, FQGNSA. This CDR3 region has 16 residues. With V trimmed by 0 bases and J by 0 bases, 2 bases remained unmatched. CDR3 nucleotide sequence: TGTGCCAGCAGCTTAGCGGGAGGGTCAGCCAAAAACATTCAGTACTTC. It codes for CASSLAGGSAKNIQYF. The variable domain in full, completed from reference TRBV7-2 and TRBJ2-4, reads GAGVSQSPSNKVTEKGKDVELRCDPISGHTALYWYRQSLGQGLEFLIYFQGNSAPDKSGLPSDRFSAERTGGSVSTLTIQRTQQEDSAVYLCASSLAGGSAKNIQYFGAGTRLSVL.

The chain combines TRBV15 with TRBJ2-5; tentatively, D is TRBD1 or TRBD2 (5 bases each). V was clipped by 3 bases and J by 1 base, with 9 bases between them. CDR1 is LNHNV, CDR2 YYDKDF, per germline (reference sequence). The CDR3 is made up of 14 amino acids. The CDR3 DNA reads TGTGCCACCAGCAGTTCCGGGACCCAAGAGACCCAGTACTTC. Translation: CATSSSGTQETQYF.

The gene calls are TRBV18 and TRBJ2-4, with 10 nucleotides matching TRBD1. The junction had 9 bases not matched to a gene; V was cut back by 2 bases and J by 8 bases. Germline lookup yields CDR1 KGHSH and CDR2 LQKENI. This CDR3 region has 16 residues. In DNA, the CDR3 is TGTGCCAGCTCACCAGATTCCGGGACAGGGGACGACATTCAGTACTTC. Protein product: CASSPDSGTGDDIQYF.

The chain uses TRBV7-9 and TRBJ1-2; D possibly corresponds to TRBD1 (5 bases). This CDR3 region has 16 residues. The germline gives CDR1 SEHNR, CDR2 FQNEAQ (reference sequence). Trimming took off 0 bases at V and 4 bases at J, with 15 bases between the two ends. CDR3 sequence: CASSLATGDWAYGYTF. The CDR3 coding sequence is TGTGCCAGCAGCTTAGCGACGGGGGACTGGGCCTATGGCTACACCTTC.

The rearrangement uses TRBV5-1 and TRBJ1-1; D might be TRBD1 (5 bases). The CDR3 has 14 amino acids. The ends were cut back, 7 bases at V and 7 bases at J, with 20 bases in the middle. Germline values: CDR1 SGHRS, CDR2 YFSETQ. The DNA for the CDR3 is TGCGCCAGCTTAGGGCCTGGGGGAGGCGGTGAAGCTTTCTTT. This gives the protein CASLGPGGGGEAFF. Full variable domain (rest looked up from reference TRBV5-1 and TRBJ1-1): KAGVTQTPRYLIKTRGQQVTLSCSPISGHRSVSWYQQTPGQGLQFLFEYFSETQRNKGNFPGRFSGRQFSNSRSEMNVSTLELGDSALYLCASLGPGGGGEAFFGQGTRLTVV.